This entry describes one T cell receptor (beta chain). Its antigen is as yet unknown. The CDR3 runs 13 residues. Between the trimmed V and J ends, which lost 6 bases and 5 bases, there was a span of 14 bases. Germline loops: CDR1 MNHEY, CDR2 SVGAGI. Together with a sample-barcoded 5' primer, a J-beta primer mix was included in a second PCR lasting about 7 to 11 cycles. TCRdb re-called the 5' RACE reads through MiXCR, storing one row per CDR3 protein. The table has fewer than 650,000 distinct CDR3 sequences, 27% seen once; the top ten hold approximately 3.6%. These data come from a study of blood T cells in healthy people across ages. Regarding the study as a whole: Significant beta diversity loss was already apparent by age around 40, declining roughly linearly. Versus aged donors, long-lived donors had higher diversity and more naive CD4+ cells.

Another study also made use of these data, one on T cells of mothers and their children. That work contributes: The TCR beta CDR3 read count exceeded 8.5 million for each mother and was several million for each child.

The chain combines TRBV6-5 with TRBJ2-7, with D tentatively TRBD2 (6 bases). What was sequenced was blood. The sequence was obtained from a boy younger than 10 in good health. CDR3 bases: TGTGCCAGCAGCTCCGGGGGTAGGAACGAGCAGTACTTC. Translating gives CASSSGGRNEQYF.